This T cell receptor (beta chain) was sequenced in a study of T cells in Graves' hyperthyroidism and ophthalmopathy. In the study overall: Peripheral blood samples were taken at initial diagnosis, prior to any treatment.

Study-wide results and caveats: Stable hyperthyroidism and ophthalmopathy were separated using 13 V-J signatures.

Thyroid ultrasound, orbital computed tomography, clinical symptoms, and serum thyroxine and TRAb underpinned diagnoses. Extraction of PBMCs used roughly 9.4 ml of fresh peripheral blood. This CDR3 is 15 amino acids long. Germline CDR1 and CDR2: SGDLS and YYNGEE. V was shortened by 3 bases and J by 10 bases, with 20 bases between the two germline ends. About this clonotype itself: What it recognizes is unknown.

Template material for amplifying TCR beta CDR3 regions consisted of RNA transcripts. Initially, a first-round RT-PCR of the TCR CDR3 employed the HTBI primer set. MiXCR, applied by TCRdb to the multiplex PCR reads, yields one record per CDR3 protein. This sample has about 500,000 distinct CDR3 sequences; roughly a sixth occur once, and the top ten carry 15% to 20%. The gene calls are TRBV9 and TRBJ2-1; tentatively, D is TRBD2 (6 bases). The clonotype originates from a woman aged 18 to 35 with Graves' ophthalmopathy. Sequenced input: blood. The CDR3 is CASSALEGISLEQFF. The CDR3 DNA follows: TGTGCCAGCAGCGCCCTGGAGGGGATCTCCTTAGAGCAGTTCTTC.